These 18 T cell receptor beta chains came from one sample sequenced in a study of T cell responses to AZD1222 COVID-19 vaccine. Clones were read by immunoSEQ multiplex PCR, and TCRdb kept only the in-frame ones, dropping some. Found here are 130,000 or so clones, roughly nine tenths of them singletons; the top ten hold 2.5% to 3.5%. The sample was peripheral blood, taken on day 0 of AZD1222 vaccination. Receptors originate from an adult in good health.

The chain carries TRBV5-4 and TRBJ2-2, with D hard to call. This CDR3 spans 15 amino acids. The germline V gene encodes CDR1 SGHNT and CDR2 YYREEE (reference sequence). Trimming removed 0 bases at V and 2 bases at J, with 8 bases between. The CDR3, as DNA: TGTGCCAGCAGCTTGGAAAGGAGTAACACCGGGGAGCTGTTTTTT. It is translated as CASSLERSNTGELFF.

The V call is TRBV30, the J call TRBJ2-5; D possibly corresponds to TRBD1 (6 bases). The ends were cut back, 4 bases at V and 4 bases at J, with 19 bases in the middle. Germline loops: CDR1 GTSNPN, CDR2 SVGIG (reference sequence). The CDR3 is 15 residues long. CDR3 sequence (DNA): TGTGCCTGGAAAGAGAAGGGCAGGGGCACAGAGACCCAGTACTTC. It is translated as CAWKEKGRGTETQYF.

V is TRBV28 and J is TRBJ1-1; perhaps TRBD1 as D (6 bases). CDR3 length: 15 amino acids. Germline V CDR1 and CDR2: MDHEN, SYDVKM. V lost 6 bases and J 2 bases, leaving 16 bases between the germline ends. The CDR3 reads CASRPSTGTNTEAFF. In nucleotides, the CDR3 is TGTGCCAGCAGACCCTCAACAGGGACCAACACTGAAGCTTTCTTT. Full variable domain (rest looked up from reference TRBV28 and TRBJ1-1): DVKVTQSSRYLVKRTGEKVFLECVQDMDHENMFWYRQDPGLGLRLIYFSYDVKMKEKGDIPEGYSVSREKKERFSLILESASTNQTSMYLCASRPSTGTNTEAFFGQGTRLTVV.

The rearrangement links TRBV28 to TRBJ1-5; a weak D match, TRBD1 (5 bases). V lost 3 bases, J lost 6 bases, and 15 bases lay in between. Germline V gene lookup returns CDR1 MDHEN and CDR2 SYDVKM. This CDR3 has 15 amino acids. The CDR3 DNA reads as TGTGCCAGCAGTTTTAGATCTCAGGGTTTTCAGCCCCAGCATTTT. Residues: CASSFRSQGFQPQHF.

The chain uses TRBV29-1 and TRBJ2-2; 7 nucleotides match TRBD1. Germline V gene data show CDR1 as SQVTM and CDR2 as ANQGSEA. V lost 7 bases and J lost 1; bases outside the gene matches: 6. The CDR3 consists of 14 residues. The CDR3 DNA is TGCAGCGCCCGGGGACAGAGGAACACCGGGGAGCTGTTTTTT. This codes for CSARGQRNTGELFF.

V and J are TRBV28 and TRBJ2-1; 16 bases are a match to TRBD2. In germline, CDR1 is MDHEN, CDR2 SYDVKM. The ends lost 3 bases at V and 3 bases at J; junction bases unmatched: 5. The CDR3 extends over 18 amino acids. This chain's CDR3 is CASSLGLAGGPGYNEQFF. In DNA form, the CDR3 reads TGTGCCAGCAGTTTGGGACTAGCGGGAGGGCCAGGCTACAATGAGCAGTTCTTC. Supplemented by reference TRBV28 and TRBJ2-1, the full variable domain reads DVKVTQSSRYLVKRTGEKVFLECVQDMDHENMFWYRQDPGLGLRLIYFSYDVKMKEKGDIPEGYSVSREKKERFSLILESASTNQTSMYLCASSLGLAGGPGYNEQFFGPGTRLTVL.

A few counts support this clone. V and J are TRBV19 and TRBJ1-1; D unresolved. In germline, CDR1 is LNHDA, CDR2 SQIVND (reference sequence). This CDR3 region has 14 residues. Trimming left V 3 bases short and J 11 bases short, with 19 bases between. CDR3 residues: CASSMAPGSLGAFF. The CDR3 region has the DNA TGTGCCAGTAGTATGGCCCCGGGCAGCCTCGGGGCTTTCTTT.

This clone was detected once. CDR3 in amino acids: CASSLHYRGTEAFF. CDR3 DNA: TGTGCCAGCAGCCTACACTACCGCGGGACAGAAGCTTTCTTT. The chain recombines TRBV5-5 with TRBJ1-1; D is possibly TRBD1 (6 bases). CDR3 length: 14 amino acids. The ends were cut back, 4 bases at V and 8 bases at J, with 18 bases in the middle. Germline CDR1 is SGHKS and CDR2 is YYEKEE (reference sequence).

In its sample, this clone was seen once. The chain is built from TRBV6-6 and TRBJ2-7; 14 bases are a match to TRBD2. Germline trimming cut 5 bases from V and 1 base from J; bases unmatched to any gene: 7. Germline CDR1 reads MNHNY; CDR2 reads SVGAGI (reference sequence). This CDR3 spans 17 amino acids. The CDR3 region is CASSRTSGRSGSYEQYF. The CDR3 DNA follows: TGTGCCAGCAGTCGGACTAGCGGGAGGTCTGGGTCCTACGAGCAGTACTTC.

CDR3 nucleotides: TGTGCCAGCAGTTTCACTGGCAGGGGGCAGACCCAAGAGACCCAGTACTTC. Translation: CASSFTGRGQTQETQYF. The chain employs TRBV28 and TRBJ2-5; 8 bases align to TRBD1. In germline, CDR1 is MDHEN, CDR2 SYDVKM. The V segment lost 3 bases and the J segment 1 base; nucleotides outside the gene matches: 10. This CDR3 comprises 17 residues.

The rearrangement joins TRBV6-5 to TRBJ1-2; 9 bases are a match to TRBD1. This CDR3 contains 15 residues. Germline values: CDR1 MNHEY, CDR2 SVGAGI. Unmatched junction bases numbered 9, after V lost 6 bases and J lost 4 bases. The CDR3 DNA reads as TGTGCCAGCAGGGGGGACGGGACAGGGACCTATGGCTACACCTTC. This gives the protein CASRGDGTGTYGYTF.

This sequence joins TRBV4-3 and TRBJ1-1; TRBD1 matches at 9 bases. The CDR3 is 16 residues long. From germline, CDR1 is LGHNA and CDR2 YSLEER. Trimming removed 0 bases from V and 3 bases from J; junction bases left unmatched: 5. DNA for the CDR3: TGCGCCAGCAGCCAAGACACAGGGGGCGTGGACACTGAAGCTTTCTTT. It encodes CASSQDTGGVDTEAFF.

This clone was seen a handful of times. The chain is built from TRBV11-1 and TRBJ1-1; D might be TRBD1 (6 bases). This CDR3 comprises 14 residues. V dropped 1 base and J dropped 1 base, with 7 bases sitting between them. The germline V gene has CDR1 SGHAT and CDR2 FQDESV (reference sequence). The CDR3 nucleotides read TGTGCCAGCAGCTTAGACAGGGAGAACACTGAAGCTTTCTTT. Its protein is CASSLDRENTEAFF.

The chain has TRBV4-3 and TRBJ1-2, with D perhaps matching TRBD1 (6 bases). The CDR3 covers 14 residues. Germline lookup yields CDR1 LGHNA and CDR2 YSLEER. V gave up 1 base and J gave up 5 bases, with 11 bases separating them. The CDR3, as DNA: TGCGCCAGCAGCCAAGTAGAGGGGGGATATGGCTACACCTTC. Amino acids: CASSQVEGGYGYTF.

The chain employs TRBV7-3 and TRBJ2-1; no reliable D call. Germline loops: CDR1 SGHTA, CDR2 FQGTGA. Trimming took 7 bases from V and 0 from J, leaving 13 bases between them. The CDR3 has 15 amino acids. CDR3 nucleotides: TGTGCCAGCACCCCCGAGGTGAGCTCCTACAATGAGCAGTTCTTC. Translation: CASTPEVSSYNEQFF.

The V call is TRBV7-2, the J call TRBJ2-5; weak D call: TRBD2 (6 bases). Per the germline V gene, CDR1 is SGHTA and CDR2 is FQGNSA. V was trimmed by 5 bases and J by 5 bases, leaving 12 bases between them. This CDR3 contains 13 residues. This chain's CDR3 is CASSADSGETQYF. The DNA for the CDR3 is TGTGCCAGCAGCGCCGACAGCGGGGAGACCCAGTACTTC.

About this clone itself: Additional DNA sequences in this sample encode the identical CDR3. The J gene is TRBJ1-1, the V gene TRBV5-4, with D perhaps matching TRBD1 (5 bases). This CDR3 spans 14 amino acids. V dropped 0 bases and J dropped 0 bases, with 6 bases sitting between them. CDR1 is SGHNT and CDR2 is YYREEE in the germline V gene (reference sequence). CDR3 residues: CASSLAGMNTEAFF. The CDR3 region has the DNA TGTGCCAGCAGCTTGGCAGGGATGAACACTGAAGCTTTCTTT.

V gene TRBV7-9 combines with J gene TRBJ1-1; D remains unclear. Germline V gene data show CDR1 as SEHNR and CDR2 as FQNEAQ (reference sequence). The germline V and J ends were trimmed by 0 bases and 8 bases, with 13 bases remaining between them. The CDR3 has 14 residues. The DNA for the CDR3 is TGTGCCAGCAGCTTAGCGATTGGAGGACGGGAAGCTTTCTTT. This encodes CASSLAIGGREAFF.